Following are 32 T cell receptor beta chains from one sample sequenced in a study of spatial heterogeneity in lung cancer. TCRdb processed the 5' RACE reads anew with MiXCR; each CDR3 protein has one entry. The data hold approximately 100,000 distinct CDR3 sequences, with roughly a fifth observed a single time. Stated time point: blood at routine non-recurrence follow-up after resection. The material was PBMCs, obtained at follow-up. The receptors come from a male donor with early-stage non-small cell lung cancer.

This clonotype has more than one count but fewer than ten. The rearrangement joins TRBV20-1 to TRBJ1-5; tentatively, D is TRBD1 (5 bases). The V end lost 5 bases, the J end lost 1 base, and 12 bases lay between the germline ends. Germline V gives CDR1 DFQATT, CDR2 SNEGSKA (reference sequence). CDR3 length equals 14 residues. CDR3 protein: CSARKGPSNQPQHF. Here the CDR3 DNA reads TGCAGTGCTCGAAAGGGACCCAGCAATCAGCCCCAGCATTTT.

This clonotype was seen only a few times. This rearrangement joins TRBV5-1 to TRBJ2-1, with TRBD1 identical over 8 bases. V lost 0 bases and J lost 1; bases outside the gene matches: 6. The CDR3 loop spans 17 amino acids. CDR1 is SGHRS and CDR2 is YFSETQ in the germline V gene. For the CDR3, the DNA is TGCGCCAGCAGCTTGGGACAGGGGAAAGGGTCCTACAATGAGCAGTTCTTC. Translated: CASSLGQGKGSYNEQFF.

The rearrangement links TRBV7-2 to TRBJ1-6; D remains unclear. This CDR3 region has 15 residues. CDR1 and CDR2 (germline): SGHTA, FQGNSA. V lost 2 bases and J lost 6, with 11 bases in between. CDR3 region: CASSLNINLNSPLHF. CDR3 bases: TGTGCCAGCAGCTTAAACATCAACCTTAATTCACCCCTCCACTTT. Based on the CDR3 plus reference TRBV7-2 and TRBJ1-6, the full variable domain is GAGVSQSPSNKVTEKGKDVELRCDPISGHTALYWYRQSLGQGLEFLIYFQGNSAPDKSGLPSDRFSAERTGGSVSTLTIQRTQQEDSAVYLCASSLNINLNSPLHFGNGTRLTVT.

The chain couples TRBV7-9 to TRBJ2-2; TRBD2 might be the D (5 bases). Trimming took 5 bases from V and 6 from J, leaving 13 bases between them. Germline loops: CDR1 SEHNR, CDR2 FQNEAQ (reference sequence). There are 14 residues in the CDR3. CDR3 sequence reads: CASSQNTGSGELFF. In nucleotides, the CDR3 is TGTGCCAGCAGCCAAAATACGGGGTCCGGGGAGCTGTTTTTT.

At least ten counts were recorded for this clonotype. V gene TRBV5-6 combines with J gene TRBJ1-1; the D gene is possibly TRBD1 (6 bases). The CDR3 has 16 amino acids. The ends were cut back, 5 bases at V and 1 base at J, with 18 bases in the middle. From germline, CDR1 is SGHDT and CDR2 YYEEEE. The CDR3 region has the DNA TGTGCCAGCAGTACCCGGGCGAGGGGGAAGAACACTGAAGCTTTCTTT. Amino acids: CASSTRARGKNTEAFF.

J is TRBJ2-7 and V is TRBV4-2, with 9 bases fitting TRBD2. The length of the CDR3 is 17 residues. Germline CDR1 LGHNA, CDR2 YNFKEQ. V gave up 0 bases and J gave up 5 bases; unmatched junction bases: 11. The CDR3 DNA reads as TGTGCCAGCAGCCAAGAATCCTGGGGTAGCGGGAGCCACGAGCAGTACTTC. Residues: CASSQESWGSGSHEQYF.

This clonotype was counted a few times. The chain has TRBV6-5 and TRBJ1-4; D is unclear. V dropped 0 bases and J dropped 12 bases, with 8 bases sitting between them. Germline CDR1 reads MNHEY; CDR2 reads SVGAGI. The CDR3 is made up of 12 amino acids. In DNA form, the CDR3 reads TGTGCCAGCAGTTACTCGACCGGGGAACTGTTTTTT. It encodes CASSYSTGELFF.

A few counts support this clonotype. J is TRBJ2-7 and V is TRBV7-8; 7 nucleotides agree with TRBD2. The germline CDR1 and CDR2 sequences are SGHVS and FQNEAQ. CDR3 length: 14 amino acids. The V and J ends lost 4 bases and 0 bases, in that order; junction bases with no gene match: 3. CDR3 sequence: CASSYRDYSYEQYV. Here the CDR3 DNA reads TGTGCCAGCAGCTATAGGGACTACTCCTACGAGCAGTACGTC.

This clonotype has a handful of counts. The rearrangement joins TRBV29-1 to TRBJ2-7, with 11 bases lining up with TRBD1. The CDR3 is made up of 13 amino acids. V lost 5 bases and J lost 3; bases outside the gene matches: 3. The germline V gene encodes CDR1 SQVTM and CDR2 ANQGSEA. CDR3 protein: CSVRTGGNYEQYF. In nucleotides, the CDR3 is TGCAGCGTTAGGACAGGGGGCAACTACGAGCAGTACTTC.

This clonotype appeared many times. The rearrangement joins TRBV7-2 to TRBJ1-5, with D tentatively TRBD1 (6 bases). Trimming shortened V by 5 bases and J by 5 bases, and 13 bases separated the two germline ends. The CDR3 has 14 amino acids. Germline V gene lookup returns CDR1 SGHTA and CDR2 FQGNSA. As DNA, the CDR3 is TGTGCCAGCAGCACAGGGACGGTTCATCAGCCCCAGCATTTT. Translation: CASSTGTVHQPQHF.

This chain links TRBV19 with TRBJ2-5, with D possibly matching TRBD2 (6 bases). This CDR3 comprises 13 residues. The V gene lost 7 bases and the J gene lost 5 bases, with 14 bases spanning the gap. Germline-derived CDR1 and CDR2 are LNHDA and SQIVND (reference sequence). CDR3 bases: TGTGCCAGTATGGCGGCTGGGGGGGAGACCCAGTACTTC. As protein: CASMAAGGETQYF.

This clonotype showed up many times. This chain links TRBV10-3 with TRBJ2-5; 9 bases match TRBD1. The V gene end was trimmed by 3 bases and the J gene end by 2 bases; junction bases not matched to a gene: 7. The CDR3 runs to 16 residues. Per germline, CDR1 ENHRY and CDR2 SYGVKD. The CDR3 region has the DNA TGTGCCATCAGTGACCGAGGGACAGGGCTTCAAGAGACCCAGTACTTC. This encodes CAISDRGTGLQETQYF.

The chain combines TRBV7-3 with TRBJ2-1, with D hard to call. V was shortened by 4 bases and J by 10 bases, with 14 bases between the two germline ends. The CDR3 contains 13 residues. The V gene's germline CDR1 is SGHTA and CDR2 FQGTGA. The CDR3 DNA follows: TGTGCCAGCAGCTCATACAGCTCCCCGGAGCAGTTCTTC. Translating gives CASSSYSSPEQFF. Full variable domain (remainder filled in from reference TRBV7-3 and TRBJ2-1): GAGVSQTPSNKVTEKGKYVELRCDPISGHTALYWYRQSLGQGPEFLIYFQGTGAADDSGLPNDRFFAVRPEGSVSTLKIQRTERGDSAVYLCASSSYSSPEQFFGPGTRLTVL.

This clonotype appeared many times. V and J are TRBV4-3 and TRBJ2-6, with D unclear. The germline CDR1 and CDR2 sequences are LGHNA and YSLEER. V shed 0 bases and J shed 0 bases, with 6 bases lying between them. This CDR3 comprises 16 residues. CDR3 sequence: CASSQEADSGANVLTF. The CDR3 nucleotides read TGCGCCAGCAGCCAAGAGGCAGACTCTGGGGCCAACGTCCTGACTTTC.

CDR3 nucleotide sequence: TGTGCCAGCGGTCTTGGGACAGGGCTTAGGAACACTGAAGCTTTCTTT. Translation gives CASGLGTGLRNTEAFF. The rearrangement joins TRBV3-1 to TRBJ1-1; the match to TRBD1 covers 9 bases. The germline gives CDR1 LGHDT, CDR2 YNNKEL (reference sequence). V lost 8 bases and J lost 1; bases outside the gene matches: 11. The CDR3 contains 16 residues. Full variable domain (rest looked up from reference TRBV3-1 and TRBJ1-1): DTAVSQTPKYLVTQMGNDKSIKCEQNLGHDTMYWYKQDSKKFLKIMFSYNNKELIINETVPNRFSPKSPDKAHLNLHINSLELGDSAVYFCASGLGTGLRNTEAFFGQGTRLTVV.

This clonotype was seen many times. The J gene is TRBJ2-7, the V gene TRBV24-1; D might be TRBD2 (5 bases). The CDR3 loop spans 12 amino acids. The germline gives CDR1 KGHDR, CDR2 SFDVKD. V gave up 5 bases and J gave up 6 bases, with 10 bases separating them. CDR3 sequence reads: CATSAQAGEQYF. Here the CDR3 DNA reads TGTGCCACCAGTGCCCAGGCGGGCGAGCAGTACTTC.

The V and J genes are TRBV14 and TRBJ2-3; D is unclear. The CDR3 has 15 amino acids. Trimming removed 2 bases from V and 0 bases from J, with 9 bases in between. Germline-derived CDR1 and CDR2 are SGHDN and FVKESK. In DNA form, the CDR3 reads TGTGCCAGCAGCCAACGGACCCCAAGCACAGATACGCAGTATTTT. Translating gives CASSQRTPSTDTQYF.

The chain has TRBV12-3 or TRBV12-4 and TRBJ1-1, with D tentatively TRBD1 (6 bases). The CDR3 runs to 16 residues. The germline V and J ends were trimmed by 5 bases and 6 bases, with 22 bases remaining between them. Here the CDR3 DNA reads TGTGCCAGCAGTCCCCAGGGAGGGGGGGGCAGTTCTGAAGCTTTCTTT. It encodes CASSPQGGGGSSEAFF.

This clonotype has ten or more counts. The CDR3 bases are TGCGCCAGCAGCCCCGAGGGACTAGCAGGAAACAATGAGCAGTTCTTC. This encodes CASSPEGLAGNNEQFF. The chain joins TRBV5-1 to TRBJ2-1, with 9 bases matching TRBD2. In germline, CDR1 is SGHRS, CDR2 YFSETQ. The CDR3 contains 16 residues. After removal of 4 bases from V and 5 bases from J, the junction contained 10 bases not matched to a gene.

This clonotype was detected only once. The chain joins TRBV6-5 to TRBJ2-2; TRBD2 might be the D (6 bases). Germline-derived CDR1 and CDR2 are MNHEY and SVGAGI. V was shortened by 2 bases and J by 6 bases, with 7 bases between the two germline ends. The CDR3 sequence is 13 residues long. The CDR3 bases are TGTGCCAGCAGTTACGGGGAGGCCGGGGAGCTGTTTTTT. Amino acids: CASSYGEAGELFF.

This clonotype has just a few counts. The rearrangement uses TRBV19 and TRBJ2-2; TRBD2 might be the D (6 bases). The CDR3 is 15 residues long. V was shortened by 4 bases and J by 2 bases, with 11 bases between the two germline ends. The germline gives CDR1 LNHDA, CDR2 SQIVND (reference sequence). CDR3 nucleotide sequence: TGTGCCAGTAGTAGGGGGGACTCCAACACCGGGGAGCTGTTTTTT. It codes for CASSRGDSNTGELFF. Full variable domain (rest looked up from reference TRBV19 and TRBJ2-2): DGGITQSPKYLFRKEGQNVTLSCEQNLNHDAMYWYRQDPGQGLRLIYYSQIVNDFQKGDIAEGYSVSREKKESFPLTVTSAQKNPTAFYLCASSRGDSNTGELFFGEGSRLTVL.

This clonotype was seen a few times. This chain joins TRBV5-4 and TRBJ2-3; unclear D gene. Germline values: CDR1 SGHNT, CDR2 YYREEE (reference sequence). The CDR3 consists of 15 residues. Trimming removed 4 bases from V and 5 bases from J, with 17 bases in between. The CDR3 region has the DNA TGTGCCAGCAGCGACGCGGCTAGAACCCGAGATACGCAGTATTTT. Its translation: CASSDAARTRDTQYF.

This clonotype was seen only a few times. The chain carries TRBV28 and TRBJ2-3; possible D gene TRBD2, 6 bases. CDR1 is MDHEN, CDR2 SYDVKM, per germline. This CDR3 region has 14 residues. With 6 bases removed from V and 4 bases from J, the gap between germline ends came to 14 bases. CDR3 in DNA: TGTGCCAGCAGAGGCAGGGACTTTTCAGATACGCAGTATTTT. It specifies CASRGRDFSDTQYF. The full variable domain, with the rest looked up from reference TRBV28 and TRBJ2-3, is DVKVTQSSRYLVKRTGEKVFLECVQDMDHENMFWYRQDPGLGLRLIYFSYDVKMKEKGDIPEGYSVSREKKERFSLILESASTNQTSMYLCASRGRDFSDTQYFGPGTRLTVL.

The chain recombines TRBV12-3 or TRBV12-4 with TRBJ1-2, with D perhaps TRBD1 (5 bases). This CDR3 spans 15 amino acids. V was shortened by 5 bases and J by 4 bases, with 17 bases between the two germline ends. In DNA, the CDR3 is TGTGCCAGCAGTCCCTCGGGGCGGACTCTCTATGGCTACACCTTC. Translated: CASSPSGRTLYGYTF.

This clonotype was picked up a small number of times. The rearrangement joins TRBV28 to TRBJ2-7; 8 nucleotides match TRBD1. This CDR3 region has 14 residues. Germline V gene sequence: CDR1 MDHEN, CDR2 SYDVKM. J was trimmed by 2 bases and V by 8 bases; bases with no gene match: 8. CDR3 nucleotide sequence: TGTGCCAGCGGACCCGGGACAGGCCCCTACGAGCAGTACGTC. Translation gives CASGPGTGPYEQYV.

The CDR3 region is CATSDSQIQETQYF. DNA for the CDR3: TGTGCCACCAGTGATAGCCAGATCCAAGAGACCCAGTACTTC. The chain carries TRBV24-1 and TRBJ2-5; D ambiguous. This CDR3 contains 14 residues. CDR1 and CDR2 from the germline V gene are KGHDR and SFDVKD. V lost 3 bases to trimming and J lost 1 base, with 8 bases between them.

Only a few counts were recorded for this clonotype. The rearrangement uses TRBV18 and TRBJ1-6; D call uncertain. Looked up from germline, CDR1 is KGHSH and CDR2 is LQKENI. The CDR3 is 12 residues long. Trimming shortened V by 3 bases and J by 10 bases, and 7 bases separated the two germline ends. The CDR3 sequence: CASSPTSSPLHF. The CDR3 DNA reads TGTGCCAGCTCACCTACCAGCTCACCCCTCCACTTT.

This sequence joins TRBV20-1 and TRBJ1-4; possible D gene TRBD1, 6 bases. The CDR3 extends over 15 amino acids. V shed 3 bases and J shed 7 bases, with 18 bases lying between them. Germline V gene data show CDR1 as DFQATT and CDR2 as SNEGSKA (reference sequence). The CDR3 nucleotides are TGCAGTGCTAGTAGCTTAACAGGGTATGGTGAAAAACTGTTTTTT. The encoded protein is CSASSLTGYGEKLFF.

In its sample, this clonotype was seen a few times. The chain carries TRBV15 and TRBJ2-7; TRBD1 agrees at 8 bases. This CDR3 region has 14 residues. Germline V CDR1 and CDR2: LNHNV, YYDKDF (reference sequence). V lost 5 bases to trimming and J lost 1 base; unmatched junction nucleotides: 4. The CDR3 region has the DNA TGTGCCACCAGCCGGAGGACAGGGTCCTACGAGCAGTACTTC. It encodes CATSRRTGSYEQYF.

This clonotype showed up just a few times. V and J are TRBV7-2 and TRBJ1-4; D is possibly TRBD1 (5 bases). V was pared by 5 bases and J by 7 bases, with 20 bases between. The germline V gene has CDR1 SGHTA and CDR2 FQGNSA. The CDR3 contains 16 residues. CDR3: CASSLPGRRRGEKLFF. The CDR3 nucleotides read TGTGCCAGCAGCCTCCCGGGTCGAAGAAGGGGTGAAAAACTGTTTTTT.

CDR3 nucleotides: TGCAGTGCTCAATTACACGAGACCCAGTACTTC. This gives the protein CSAQLHETQYF. This chain joins TRBV20-1 and TRBJ2-5; no reliable D call. Germline V gene lookup returns CDR1 DFQATT and CDR2 SNEGSKA (reference sequence). V was clipped by 5 bases and J by 5 bases, with 9 bases between them. This CDR3 contains 11 residues.

This clonotype occurred a few times. The V and J genes are TRBV11-2 and TRBJ1-6, with 9 bases aligning to TRBD1. Germline V lookup: CDR1 SGHAT, CDR2 FQNNGV. The CDR3 contains 14 residues. J was trimmed by 11 bases and V by 5 bases; bases with no gene match: 7. DNA for the CDR3: TGTGCCAGCAGCCGGCCCGGGACAGGGCCACCCCTCCACTTT. Amino acids: CASSRPGTGPPLHF.